A selection of T cell receptor beta chains follows, all from one sample in a study of blood T cells in healthy people across ages. TCRdb itself ran the 5' RACE reads through MiXCR, one entry per CDR3 protein. The table has 600,000 to 1,000,000 distinct CDR3 sequences, 55% to 70% seen once. Sequences were obtained from blood. Source of these receptors: a man aged 25 to 45 in good health. The CDR3 runs from the conserved cysteine through the conserved F or W. A D gene is named only where the DNA matches it firmly. Not all rows give a size; the values are once, few, many and, for expanded clones, a class.

TRBV3-1	TRBD1	-	TRBJ2-7	CASSRTGDSYYEQYF	TGTGCCAGCAGCCGTACAGGGGATAGCTACTACGAGCAGTACTTC
TRBV18	TRBD2	-	TRBJ2-1	CASSVLAGAHNEQFF	TGTGCCAGCTCAGTTCTAGCGGGAGCCCACAATGAGCAGTTCTTC
TRBV29-1	TRBD1	-	TRBJ2-3	CSVTGQGLYATQYF	TGCAGCGTTACGGGACAGGGTCTCTACGCTACGCAGTATTTT
TRBV27	-	-	TRBJ2-7	CASSLSKNGFSEQYF	TGTGCCAGCAGTTTATCGAAAAATGGATTCTCCGAGCAGTACTTC
TRBV7-2	-	few	TRBJ1-5	CASSLVWQSNQPQHF	TGTGCCAGCAGCTTAGTTTGGCAGAGCAATCAGCCCCAGCATTTT
TRBV7-9	-	-	TRBJ1-1	CASSPQSLLGGNTEAFF	TGTGCCAGCAGCCCGCAGTCGCTATTGGGGGGGAACACTGAAGCTTTCTTT
TRBV5-1	-	-	TRBJ2-2	CASSADTRGTGELFF	TGCGCCAGCAGCGCCGACACCCGAGGGACCGGGGAGCTGTTTTTT
TRBV25-1	TRBD2	-	TRBJ2-7	CASSEYRASGRDDEQYF	TGTGCCAGCAGTGAATATAGGGCTAGCGGGAGAGACGACGAGCAGTACTTC
TRBV30	-	-	TRBJ2-6	CAWMTAGANVLTF	TGTGCCTGGATGACAGCTGGGGCCAACGTCCTGACTTTC
TRBV6-2/TRBV6-3	-	many	TRBJ2-7	CASSWNSYEQYF	TGTGCCAGCAGTTGGAACTCCTACGAGCAGTACTTC
TRBV4-2	-	-	TRBJ2-1	CASSQDLEGEQFF	TGTGCCAGCAGCCAAGATTTGGAGGGGGAGCAGTTCTTC
TRBV7-2	TRBD2	-	TRBJ2-3	CASSGAGVDTQYF	TGTGCCAGCAGCGGAGCGGGGGTAGATACGCAGTATTTT
TRBV9	TRBD1	-	TRBJ1-2	CASSKGDRASGYTF	TGTGCCAGCAGCAAGGGGGACAGGGCCTCTGGCTACACCTTC
TRBV20-1	-	few	TRBJ1-2	CSASDLDSVAGYTF	TGCAGTGCTAGTGACCTTGACAGCGTCGCCGGCTACACCTTC
TRBV7-2	TRBD1	few	TRBJ1-2	CASSPSVGTGGYYGYTF	TGTGCCAGCAGCCCCTCAGTAGGGACAGGGGGCTACTATGGCTACACCTTC
TRBV12-3/TRBV12-4	TRBD1	-	TRBJ2-7	CASSGTAYEQYF	TGTGCCAGCAGCGGGACAGCCTACGAGCAGTACTTC
TRBV18	-	-	TRBJ2-3	CASSPLWTDTQYF	TGTGCCAGCTCACCACTCTGGACAGATACGCAGTATTTT
TRBV7-6	TRBD2	-	TRBJ2-7	CASSTGLAGEQYF	TGTGCCAGCAGCACGGGACTAGCGGGCGAGCAGTACTTC
TRBV5-1	-	-	TRBJ2-7	CASSSPGAESLEQYF	TGCGCCAGCAGCTCCCCGGGGGCAGAGTCATTAGAGCAGTACTTC
TRBV20-1	-	few	TRBJ2-4	CSALGLLKNIQYF	TGCAGTGCTCTTGGACTACTTAAAAACATTCAGTACTTC
TRBV29-1	TRBD1	-	TRBJ2-3	CSVRRTGADTQYF	TGCAGCGTTAGAAGGACAGGGGCAGATACGCAGTATTTT
TRBV11-1	-	-	TRBJ1-2	CASSLRSQRTEAFFGQGTF	-
TRBV6-6	-	-	TRBJ1-4	CASSPLASGANVEKLFF	TGTGCCAGCAGCCCCCTCGCGTCGGGGGCGAACGTCGAAAAACTGTTTTTT
TRBV30	-	-	TRBJ1-6	CAWSVLLGGNSPLHF	TGTGCCTGGAGTGTGCTACTTGGTGGGAATTCACCCCTCCACTTT
TRBV25-1	-	-	TRBJ2-3	CASSELAPSRGTQYF	TGTGCCAGCAGTGAACTAGCCCCCAGCCGTGGTACGCAGTATTTT
TRBV5-1	-	-	TRBJ2-5	CASSLHGEETQYF	TGCGCCAGCAGCTTGCATGGTGAAGAGACCCAGTACTTC
TRBV7-2	-	-	TRBJ2-1	CASSPRTAPGPGGEQFF	TGTGCCAGCAGCCCCCGAACCGCACCGGGACCCGGTGGTGAGCAGTTCTTC
TRBV7-3	-	-	TRBJ2-1	CASSPIPFYNEQFF	TGTGCCAGCAGCCCCATTCCCTTCTACAATGAGCAGTTCTTC
TRBV5-1	-	-	TRBJ2-1	CASSVEAYNEQFF	TGCGCCAGCAGCGTGGAGGCCTACAATGAGCAGTTCTTC
TRBV7-2	TRBD2	-	TRBJ2-1	CASSSSSGGWGQFF	TGTGCCAGCAGCTCCTCTAGCGGGGGGTGGGGGCAGTTCTTC
TRBV7-8	-	few	TRBJ2-4	CASSLSGTEQYF	TGTGCCAGCAGCTTAAGTGGGACGGAGCAGTACTTC
TRBV5-6	TRBD2	-	TRBJ2-1	CASSVAGAQNEQFF	TGTGCCAGCAGTGTGGCGGGAGCCCAAAATGAGCAGTTCTTC
TRBV28	-	-	TRBJ2-7	CASSPPGYSYEQYF	TGTGCCAGCAGTCCCCCGGGATACAGCTACGAGCAGTACTTC
TRBV4-3	-	few	TRBJ2-1	CASSQDTLAEQFF	TGCGCCAGCAGCCAAGATACCCTAGCGGAGCAGTTCTTC
TRBV29-1	TRBD1	-	TRBJ2-2	CSANRGPGELFF	TGCAGCGCTAACAGGGGGCCCGGGGAGCTGTTTTTT
TRBV6-2/TRBV6-3	TRBD1	-	TRBJ1-2	CASSPPGQAEGYTF	TGTGCCAGCAGTCCCCCAGGACAGGCGGAAGGCTACACCTTC
TRBV6-6	-	few	TRBJ2-4	CASSSPGLAKNIQYF	TGTGCCAGCAGTTCGCCCGGACTAGCCAAAAACATTCAGTACTTC
TRBV7-9	-	-	TRBJ1-1	CASSSSMGNTEAFF	TGTGCCAGCAGCTCCTCAATGGGGAACACTGAAGCTTTCTTT
TRBV12-3/TRBV12-4	-	-	TRBJ2-7	CASTTTGSGYEQYF	TGTGCCAGCACTACGACAGGGAGCGGGTACGAGCAGTACTTC
TRBV11-1	-	few	TRBJ1-2	CASSSSMDVSYGYTF	TGTGCCAGCAGCTCGTCGATGGATGTTTCTTATGGCTACACCTTC
TRBV2	TRBD2	many	TRBJ2-5	CASRLAETQYF	TGTGCCAGCAGACTAGCGGAGACCCAGTACTTC